These 25 T cell receptor beta chains were all obtained from the same sample, sequenced in a study of shared T cell receptors in the human thymus. Clones were sequenced by immunoSEQ multiplex PCR, and TCRdb holds only the in-frame ones, with some missing. Among roughly 660,000 clones listed, around nine tenths were seen once. This sample was also put to use in a study of human thymus T cells.

Material for sequencing was thymocytes. The receptors come from a boy less than two years old with a congenital heart defect.

The V call is TRBV10-3, the J call TRBJ2-7, with 8 bases that match TRBD1. The germline V gene encodes CDR1 ENHRY and CDR2 SYGVKD. Trimming at V came to 2 bases and at J to 6 bases, leaving 6 bases not matched to a gene. The CDR3 length is 14 residues. The CDR3 bases are TGTGCCATCAGTGAGGGCAGGGGGACAGGCGAGCAGTACTTC. Translated, it gives CAISEGRGTGEQYF.

The chain has TRBV7-9 and TRBJ1-2; 7 positions match TRBD1. The CDR3 covers 15 residues. CDR1 and CDR2 (germline): SEHNR, FQNEAQ (reference sequence). V dropped 2 bases and J dropped 5; count of bases not matched to a gene: 8. CDR3 sequence: CASSLPPGQLYGYTF. In DNA form, the CDR3 reads TGTGCCAGCAGCTTACCGCCGGGACAGCTGTATGGCTACACCTTC.

The chain recombines TRBV7-9 with TRBJ2-2, with D possibly TRBD2 on 6 matching bases. From germline, CDR1 is SEHNR and CDR2 FQNEAQ (reference sequence). V was shortened by 5 bases and J by 3 bases, with 25 bases between the two germline ends. The CDR3 loop spans 19 amino acids. This CDR3 reads CASSRNRRLGDSDTGELFF. The CDR3 DNA sequence: TGTGCCAGCAGCCGAAACCGACGTCTCGGGGACTCCGACACCGGGGAGCTGTTTTTT.

This chain uses TRBV27 with TRBJ2-5, with 9 positions matching TRBD1. This CDR3 is 16 amino acids long. Germline-derived CDR1 and CDR2 are MNHEY and SMNVEV (reference sequence). V dropped 4 bases and J dropped 1; count of bases not matched to a gene: 7. The CDR3 region is CASSSRHRGRQETQYF. CDR3 nucleotide sequence: TGTGCCAGCAGTTCGCGTCACAGGGGGCGCCAAGAGACCCAGTACTTC.

V usage is TRBV6-4 and J usage is TRBJ2-3; possible D gene TRBD2, 5 bases. The V gene lost 5 bases and the J gene lost 2 bases, with 14 bases spanning the gap. The V gene's germline CDR1 is MRHNA and CDR2 SNTAGT. This CDR3 comprises 15 residues. CDR3 residues: CASSHEGISTDTQYF. In DNA, the CDR3 is TGTGCCAGCAGTCACGAGGGAATTTCCACAGATACGCAGTATTTT.

The J gene is TRBJ2-1, the V gene TRBV11-3, with 7 bases matching TRBD1. The CDR3 totals 14 residues. Per germline, CDR1 SGHNT and CDR2 YENEEA. The V and J ends lost 8 bases and 2 bases, in that order; junction bases with no gene match: 6. The CDR3 DNA reads TGTGCCAGCCGTCCTGGGACAGCCTACAATGAGCAGTTCTTC. This translates into CASRPGTAYNEQFF.

This rearrangement joins TRBV2 to TRBJ1-4; D uncertain. The CDR3 is 16 amino acids. The germline V and J ends were trimmed by 1 base and 0 bases, with 9 bases remaining between them. Germline values: CDR1 SNHLY, CDR2 FYNNEI. The CDR3, as DNA: TGTGCCAGCAGTGAAGGGGGAGTCGCAACTAATGAAAAACTGTTTTTT. Its protein is CASSEGGVATNEKLFF.

The chain couples TRBV7-6 to TRBJ2-1; 13 nucleotides agree with TRBD2. The CDR3 is 18 amino acids. J lost 2 bases, V lost 1 base, and 5 bases had no gene match. Per the germline V gene, CDR1 is SGHVS and CDR2 is FNYEAQ. CDR3 residues: CASSLVRTSGRPYNEQFF. The CDR3 DNA sequence: TGTGCCAGCAGCTTAGTCCGGACTAGCGGGAGACCCTACAATGAGCAGTTCTTC.

The chain carries TRBV12-5 and TRBJ2-6; D possibly corresponds to TRBD2 (6 bases). Germline loops: CDR1 LGHNT, CDR2 FRNRAP. Trimming removed 7 bases from V and 2 bases from J, with 12 bases in between. The CDR3 loop spans 15 amino acids. DNA for the CDR3: TGTGCTAGTGTTTTCGCGGGAACTGGGGCCAACGTCCTGACTTTC. Translated, it gives CASVFAGTGANVLTF. The full variable domain, completed using reference TRBV12-5 and TRBJ2-6, is DARVTQTPRHKVTEMGQEVTMRCQPILGHNTVFWYRQTMMQGLELLAYFRNRAPLDDSGMPKDRFSAEMPDATLATLKIQPSEPRDSAVYFCASVFAGTGANVLTFGAGSRLTVL.

The rearrangement links TRBV4-2 to TRBJ2-1, with 8 bases fitting TRBD2. The CDR3 covers 16 residues. With 0 bases clipped from V and 5 bases from J, the junction kept 6 bases outside the gene matches. Germline V gene lookup returns CDR1 LGHNA and CDR2 YNFKEQ. CDR3 sequence: CASSQDPGLANNEQFF. CDR3 nucleotide sequence: TGTGCCAGCAGCCAAGATCCCGGACTAGCTAACAATGAGCAGTTCTTC.

The J gene is TRBJ1-4, the V gene TRBV7-9; D is ambiguous. This CDR3 spans 12 amino acids. With 2 bases removed from V and 6 bases from J, the gap between germline ends came to 4 bases. Germline V gives CDR1 SEHNR, CDR2 FQNEAQ (reference sequence). CDR3 protein: CASSLCDEKLFF. The CDR3 bases are TGTGCCAGCAGCTTATGCGATGAAAAACTGTTTTTT.

The chain is built from TRBV5-6 and TRBJ1-4; D is uncertain. Trimming shortened V by 0 bases and J by 0 bases, and 9 bases separated the two germline ends. The germline V gene has CDR1 SGHDT and CDR2 YYEEEE. There are 16 residues in the CDR3. The CDR3 bases are TGTGCCAGCAGCTTGGGCGGGTACGCAACTAATGAAAAACTGTTTTTT. As protein: CASSLGGYATNEKLFF.

The chain recombines TRBV18 with TRBJ2-7, with D unclear. The CDR3 has 16 residues. The ends were cut back, 3 bases at V and 3 bases at J, with 18 bases in the middle. The germline V gene encodes CDR1 KGHSH and CDR2 LQKENI. CDR3 bases: TGTGCCAGCTCACCCAAAGCCCCCGAGGCAGTCTACGAGCAGTACTTC. The encoded protein is CASSPKAPEAVYEQYF.

V gene TRBV5-1 combines with J gene TRBJ2-1, with 9 bases that match TRBD1. The CDR3 runs 16 residues. V was pared by 4 bases and J by 0 bases, with 5 bases of the junction left unmatched. Germline V gene lookup returns CDR1 SGHRS and CDR2 YFSETQ. The CDR3 coding sequence is TGCGCCAGCAGCGAAAGACAGGGGGGCTCCTACAATGAGCAGTTCTTC. Its translation is CASSERQGGSYNEQFF. Looking up the rest from reference TRBV5-1 and TRBJ2-1 gives the full variable domain: KAGVTQTPRYLIKTRGQQVTLSCSPISGHRSVSWYQQTPGQGLQFLFEYFSETQRNKGNFPGRFSGRQFSNSRSEMNVSTLELGDSALYLCASSERQGGSYNEQFFGPGTRLTVL.

The chain employs TRBV7-2 and TRBJ1-5; no definite D call. The germline V gene encodes CDR1 SGHTA and CDR2 FQGNSA. The CDR3 length is 12 residues. Trimming pared 1 base from V and 13 bases from J, leaving 11 bases between. The CDR3 spells CASSLDFGPQHF. DNA of the CDR3: TGTGCCAGCAGCTTAGACTTTGGGCCTCAGCATTTT.

V is TRBV7-2 and J is TRBJ2-7; 14 bases are a match to TRBD2. Germline CDR1 is SGHTA and CDR2 is FQGNSA. CDR3 length: 14 amino acids. Trimming cost V 5 bases and J 9 bases; bases outside gene matches: 6. The CDR3 protein is CASSRGLAGDGQYF. CDR3 nucleotides: TGTGCCAGCAGCAGGGGACTAGCGGGAGATGGGCAGTACTTC.

This chain links TRBV6-6 with TRBJ2-2; 7 bases map to TRBD2. Trimming took 6 bases from V and 1 from J; bases not matched to a gene: 5. The CDR3 is 15 residues long. Germline V gives CDR1 MNHNY, CDR2 SVGAGI (reference sequence). This CDR3 is CASSLTSENTGELFF. The CDR3 nucleotides read TGTGCCAGCAGCCTAACTAGCGAGAACACCGGGGAGCTGTTTTTT.

The J gene is TRBJ2-6, the V gene TRBV28; D is possibly TRBD1 (6 bases). Germline V gives CDR1 MDHEN, CDR2 SYDVKM. The CDR3 loop spans 17 amino acids. The V end lost 10 bases, the J end lost 0 bases, and 19 bases lay between the germline ends. This chain's CDR3 is CATRLRGSTSGANVLTF. CDR3 DNA: TGTGCCACCCGCTTGAGGGGGAGCACCTCTGGGGCCAACGTCCTGACTTTC. The whole variable domain, remainder taken from reference TRBV28 and TRBJ2-6, is DVKVTQSSRYLVKRTGEKVFLECVQDMDHENMFWYRQDPGLGLRLIYFSYDVKMKEKGDIPEGYSVSREKKERFSLILESASTNQTSMYLCATRLRGSTSGANVLTFGAGSRLTVL.

The chain couples TRBV28 to TRBJ1-4; D perhaps matches TRBD1 (6 bases). CDR1 is MDHEN and CDR2 is SYDVKM in the germline V gene. The CDR3 has 15 residues. V was cut by 5 bases and J by 4 bases, with 14 bases left in between. The CDR3 DNA reads TGTGCCAGCAGTCCCTACAGGGCCGGTAATGAAAAACTGTTTTTT. Residues: CASSPYRAGNEKLFF.

This clone was counted a single time. Other DNA sequences in this specimen translate into the identical CDR3. The chain has TRBV5-1 and TRBJ2-7; D may be TRBD1 (7 bases). CDR1 is SGHRS and CDR2 is YFSETQ in the germline V gene. Trimming left V 0 bases short and J 6 bases short, with 10 bases between. The CDR3 runs 13 residues. DNA for the CDR3: TGCGCCAGCAGCTTGGGACAGGGAGGCGAGCAGTACTTC. Translated, it gives CASSLGQGGEQYF.

About this clone itself: One junction end disagrees with the germline gene, perhaps due to a read error. V and J are TRBV11-2 and TRBJ2-7; 14 nucleotides agree with TRBD2. Looked up from germline, CDR1 is SGHAT and CDR2 is FQNNGV. The CDR3 contains 14 residues. In DNA, the CDR3 is TGTGCCAGCAGCAGGACTAGCGGGAGGACTCCGGGAGACTTC. Protein product: CASSRTSGRTPGDF.

CDR3 sequence reads: CASSGTRDSTYEQYF. In DNA, the CDR3 is TGTGCCAGCAGTGGAACGCGGGACAGCACCTACGAGCAGTACTTC. V is TRBV6-1 and J is TRBJ2-7, with D possibly matching TRBD1 (7 bases). V was pared by 4 bases and J by 2 bases, with 15 bases between. Germline V gene data show CDR1 as MNHNS and CDR2 as SASEGT. This CDR3 region has 15 residues.

This clone was seen once. V usage is TRBV11-2 and J usage is TRBJ2-7; tentatively, D is TRBD1 (5 bases). Germline V gives CDR1 SGHAT, CDR2 FQNNGV. The CDR3 runs to 13 residues. Trimming removed 0 bases at V and 5 bases at J, with 8 bases between. CDR3 in amino acids: CASSLDGAHEQYF. DNA of the CDR3: TGTGCCAGCAGCTTAGATGGGGCGCACGAGCAGTACTTC.

The V and J genes are TRBV4-1 and TRBJ2-3; possible D gene TRBD2, 6 bases. The germline V gene encodes CDR1 MGHRA and CDR2 YSYEKL. V was pared by 5 bases and J by 0 bases, with 21 bases between. CDR3 size: 18 residues. CDR3 sequence: CASSSWREPAPSTDTQYF. The CDR3, as DNA: TGCGCCAGCAGCTCGTGGCGGGAACCTGCCCCTAGCACAGATACGCAGTATTTT.

The chain uses TRBV7-5 and TRBJ2-1; TRBD2 reflects the table's D call only, with no check against the DNA. TRBV7-5 is shown as a pseudogene. The CDR3 runs to 16 residues. The chain's CDR3 is CARSLGSPGITNEQFF. Written as DNA, the CDR3 is TGTGCCAGAAGCTTAGGGTCCCCGGGAATTACCAATGAGCAGTTCTTC.